Each of the 17 T cell receptor beta chains below was sequenced from the same sample in a study of patients and donors after allogeneic stem cell transplantation. TCRdb fed the RT-PCR reads into MiXCR, producing one record per CDR3 protein. The sample holds around 30,000 distinct CDR3 sequences, about two fifths seen once. The sample was blood, either unsorted or a sorted T cell fraction (not recorded which). The receptor set was obtained from a human donor who was either an allogeneic HSCT recipient or a stem cell or donor lymphocyte infusion donor (not recorded which). It is not recorded whose cells these are; they may come from a transplant donor.

This clonotype was found a few times. The V and J genes are TRBV24-1 and TRBJ1-1; D is unresolved. This CDR3 spans 15 amino acids. Trimming left V 7 bases short and J 1 base short, with 15 bases between. In germline, CDR1 is KGHDR, CDR2 SFDVKD. CDR3 nucleotides: TGTGCCACCAGGACCAAGGGTGGGGAGAACACTGAAGCTTTCTTT. Encoded protein: CATRTKGGENTEAFF.

The chain has TRBV27 and TRBJ1-6, with a possible D match to TRBD1 (5 bases). Trimming took off 10 bases at V and 7 bases at J, with 23 bases between the two ends. Germline V lookup: CDR1 MNHEY, CDR2 SMNVEV (reference sequence). CDR3 length: 16 amino acids. The CDR3 sequence is CATTVWGGIPNSPLHF. In nucleotides, the CDR3 is TGTGCCACCACTGTTTGGGGGGGGATCCCGAATTCACCCCTCCACTTT.

The CDR3 sequence is CATKAGGSQETQYF. For the CDR3, the DNA is TGTGCCACAAAAGCGGGAGGCAGCCAAGAGACCCAGTACTTC. This chain joins TRBV10-3 and TRBJ2-5, with TRBD2 matching 9 bases. The CDR3 loop spans 14 amino acids. V lost 10 bases, J lost 1 base, and 7 bases stayed unmatched. Germline V gene data show CDR1 as ENHRY and CDR2 as SYGVKD.

The chain couples TRBV11-3 to TRBJ2-3; D ambiguous. Germline V gives CDR1 SGHNT, CDR2 YENEEA. Trimming removed 0 bases at V and 2 bases at J, with 15 bases between. The CDR3 spans 17 residues. CDR3: CASSLDSFGFDTDTQYF. CDR3 sequence (DNA): TGTGCCAGCAGCTTAGATTCGTTTGGTTTCGACACAGATACGCAGTATTTT.

This clonotype was counted a single time. V and J are TRBV28 and TRBJ2-5; maybe TRBD1 (6 bases). Germline V gene data show CDR1 as MDHEN and CDR2 as SYDVKM. Trimming removed 3 bases at V and 0 bases at J, with 14 bases between. There are 16 residues in the CDR3. As DNA, the CDR3 is TGTGCCAGCAGTTTCCGGGACACGGCCTACCAAGAGACCCAGTACTTC. This sequence encodes CASSFRDTAYQETQYF.

This clonotype turned up a few times. The rearrangement joins TRBV12-3 or TRBV12-4 to TRBJ2-5; a possible D gene is TRBD1 (6 bases). The V and J ends lost 6 bases and 2 bases respectively, with 22 bases between them. The CDR3 extends over 17 amino acids. Here the CDR3 DNA reads TGTGCCAGCAGAATGATGGGGTTTATGGACAGTCAAGAGACCCAGTACTTC. Amino acid sequence: CASRMMGFMDSQETQYF.

A few counts support this clonotype. This chain uses TRBV2 with TRBJ1-5; TRBD1 is a possible D gene (5 bases). CDR1 and CDR2 from the germline V gene are SNHLY and FYNNEI. The CDR3 extends over 15 amino acids. Trimming stripped 6 bases from V and 0 bases from J, with 12 bases between. The DNA for the CDR3 is TGTGCCAGCAGACGACAGTATTCTAGCAATCAGCCCCAGCATTTT. Translation gives CASRRQYSSNQPQHF.

This chain uses TRBV12-3 or TRBV12-4 with TRBJ1-2, with D possibly TRBD1 on 5 matching bases. CDR3 length: 17 residues. Trimming removed 1 base from V and 7 bases from J, with 22 bases in between. CDR3 bases: TGTGCCAGCAGTTTAGGCGAGGCAGGGCTAGTAGAGATTGGCTACACCTTC. This gives the protein CASSLGEAGLVEIGYTF.

Ten or more counts support this clonotype. The chain has TRBV27 and TRBJ1-2; TRBD1 agrees at 8 bases. Germline V gives CDR1 MNHEY, CDR2 SMNVEV (reference sequence). The CDR3 has 14 residues. Trimming at V came to 6 bases and at J to 7 bases, leaving 10 bases not matched to a gene. The CDR3 bases are TGTGCCAGCAGCGGTGTGGGCAGGGGGCTTGGCTACACCTTC. It is translated as CASSGVGRGLGYTF.

This chain connects TRBV7-2 to TRBJ1-2, with D hard to call. This CDR3 contains 13 residues. Germline V gene data show CDR1 as SGHTA and CDR2 as FQGNSA. The V end lost 0 bases, the J end lost 4 bases, and 6 bases lay between the germline ends. CDR3 region: CASSLAPFYGYTF. In nucleotides, the CDR3 is TGTGCCAGCAGCTTAGCCCCTTTCTATGGCTACACCTTC.

The chain carries TRBV6-5 and TRBJ1-1, with D perhaps TRBD1 (6 bases). Trimming removed 3 bases at V and 2 bases at J, with 19 bases between. CDR3 size: 17 residues. Per germline, CDR1 MNHEY and CDR2 SVGAGI. This CDR3 reads CASSYDRWWGRNTEAFF. The CDR3 bases are TGTGCCAGCAGTTATGACCGTTGGTGGGGGCGCAACACTGAAGCTTTCTTT.

The chain joins TRBV29-1 to TRBJ2-1; 7 bases agree with TRBD2. After removal of 3 bases from V and 7 bases from J, the junction contained 9 bases not matched to a gene. CDR1 SQVTM and CDR2 ANQGSEA come from the germline V gene. The CDR3 runs to 14 residues. The CDR3 DNA follows: TGCAGCGTTGATCGATGGGGGAGGGCAAATGAGCAGTTCTTC. Residues: CSVDRWGRANEQFF.

This chain links TRBV5-6 with TRBJ1-6; D call uncertain. The V gene lost 2 bases and the J gene lost 0 bases, with 9 bases spanning the gap. Looked up from germline, CDR1 is SGHDT and CDR2 is YYEEEE. There are 16 residues in the CDR3. The CDR3 sequence: CASSFAFSSYNSPLHF. CDR3 coding DNA: TGTGCCAGCAGCTTCGCCTTCTCCTCCTATAATTCACCCCTCCACTTT.

The rearrangement joins TRBV12-3 or TRBV12-4 to TRBJ2-2; no firm D call. V gave up 2 bases and J gave up 6 bases, with 7 bases separating them. This CDR3 contains 13 residues. The CDR3 reads CASSLRTPGELFF. The CDR3 nucleotides read TGTGCCAGCAGTTTACGTACTCCCGGGGAGCTGTTTTTT.

This chain links TRBV12-3 or TRBV12-4 with TRBJ1-4; the D is unclear. Trimming pared 6 bases from V and 6 bases from J, leaving 17 bases between. CDR3 length: 15 residues. For the CDR3, the DNA is TGTGCCAGCAGCCCCAGACCGCTTATCTATGAAAAACTGTTTTTT. This codes for CASSPRPLIYEKLFF.

The chain couples TRBV12-3 or TRBV12-4 to TRBJ2-1; TRBD2 aligns across 7 bases. With 2 bases clipped from V and 8 bases from J, the junction kept 9 bases outside the gene matches. The CDR3 is made up of 15 amino acids. DNA for the CDR3: TGTGCCAGCAGTTTATTTCGCGGGAGTTGGTATGAGCAGTTCTTC. This sequence encodes CASSLFRGSWYEQFF.

This clonotype appeared a few times. CDR3 region: CSVEGLAGDEQYF. The DNA for the CDR3 is TGCAGCGTTGAGGGACTAGCGGGAGACGAGCAGTACTTC. The V call is TRBV29-1, the J call TRBJ2-7; 14 bases align to TRBD2. The CDR3 length is 13 residues. Unmatched junction bases numbered 0, after V lost 3 bases and J lost 5 bases. Germline CDR1 is SQVTM and CDR2 is ANQGSEA.